This TCR beta chain was profiled in a study of Graves' ophthalmopathy and Graves' hyperthyroidism. Details on this clonotype: Its antigen is currently unknown.

General study results and limits: Stable hyperthyroidism and ophthalmopathy were told apart by a 13-signature model, which achieved around 88% sensitivity and roughly 80% specificity.

The authors amplified TCR beta CDR3 regions, and they did so from RNA transcripts for repertoire sequencing. First-round RT-PCR used HTBI primers; second-round multiplex PCR followed. TCRdb analysed the multiplex PCR reads with MiXCR anew, one entry per CDR3 protein. The data hold 600,000 to 950,000 distinct CDR3 sequences, with roughly 40% observed a single time. Germline assignment: CDR1 SGDLS and CDR2 YYNGEE. With 0 bases removed from V and 7 bases from J, the gap between germline ends came to 11 bases. This CDR3 has 13 amino acids. Those donors who had ophthalmopathy presented with moderate-to-severe activity, a CAS of ≥3, a NOSPECS of ≥4 and a duration under 3 months. Reliance was placed on clinical symptoms, serum thyroxine, TRAb, thyroid ultrasound and orbital computed tomography for diagnosis. Fresh peripheral blood (approximately 9.5 ml) yielded the PBMCs.

Sequenced sample: peripheral blood. The rearrangement uses TRBV9 and TRBJ2-7; D is unresolved. This receptor was taken from an adult man with Graves' ophthalmopathy. The CDR3 nucleotides read TGTGCCAGCAGCGTAGTGTCGGCGCATGAGCAGTACTTC. Residues: CASSVVSAHEQYF.